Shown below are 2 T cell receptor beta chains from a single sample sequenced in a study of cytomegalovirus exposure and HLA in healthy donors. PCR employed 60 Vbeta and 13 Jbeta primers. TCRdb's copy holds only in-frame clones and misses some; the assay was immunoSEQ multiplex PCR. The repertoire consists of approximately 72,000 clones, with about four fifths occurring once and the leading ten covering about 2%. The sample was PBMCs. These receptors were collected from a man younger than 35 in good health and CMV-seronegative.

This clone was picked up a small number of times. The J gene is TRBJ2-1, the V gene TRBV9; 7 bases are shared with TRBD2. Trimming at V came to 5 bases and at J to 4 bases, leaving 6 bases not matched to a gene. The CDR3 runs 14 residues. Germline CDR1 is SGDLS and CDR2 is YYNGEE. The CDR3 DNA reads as TGTGCCAGCAGGATGGGGGGGGAGTACAATGAGCAGTTCTTC. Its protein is CASRMGGEYNEQFF.

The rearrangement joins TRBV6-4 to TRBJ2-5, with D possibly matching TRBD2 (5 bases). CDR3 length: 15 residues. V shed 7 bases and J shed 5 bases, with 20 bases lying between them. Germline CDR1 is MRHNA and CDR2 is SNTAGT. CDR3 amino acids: CASTRRGIGDETQYF. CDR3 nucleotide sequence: TGTGCCAGCACCCGACGGGGAATTGGGGATGAGACCCAGTACTTC.